These 29 T cell receptor beta chains originate from one sample sequenced in a study of T cells expressing NK-cell markers. TCRdb re-called the 5' RACE reads; every CDR3 protein appears as one record, without DNA. Listed are approximately 170,000 distinct CDR3 sequences; 20% to 25% falls within the top ten. What was sequenced was blood T cells: a sorted CD56 or NKG2C T cell subset, CD4+ or CD8+ T cells, or bulk PBMC T cells (not recorded which). These TCRs come from a man between 18 and 69 years old in good health.

The chain recombines TRBV5-6 with TRBJ2-1; TCRdb's assignment of TRBD1 cannot be checked, as there is no DNA. CDR1 and CDR2 from the germline V gene are SGHDT and YYEEEE. The CDR3 spans 18 residues. Here the CDR3 reads CASSPYRGQAPSYNEQFF.

The CDR3 region is CASGMDGEYNEQFF. This sequence joins TRBV12-5 and TRBJ2-1. The CDR3 is made up of 14 amino acids. Per the germline V gene, CDR1 is LGHNT and CDR2 is FRNRAP.

This chain links TRBV7-9 with TRBJ2-5; without DNA, the TCRdb call of TRBD1 cannot be checked. The germline CDR1 and CDR2 sequences are SEHNR and FQNEAQ (reference sequence). The CDR3 consists of 12 residues. The CDR3 protein is CASSGQSETQYF. Full variable domain (remainder filled in from reference TRBV7-9 and TRBJ2-5): DTGVSQNPRHKITKRGQNVTFRCDPISEHNRLYWYRQTLGQGPEFLTYFQNEAQLEKSRLLSDRFSAERPKGSFSTLEIQRTEQGDSAMYLCASSGQSETQYFGPGTRLLVL.

The chain uses TRBV3-1 and TRBJ2-7; with no DNA, the TCRdb D assignment of TRBD1 cannot be verified. The CDR3 contains 18 residues. Germline lookup yields CDR1 LGHDT and CDR2 YNNKEL (reference sequence). CDR3 sequence: CASSQDLGQGLSSYEQYF.

J is TRBJ1-1 and V is TRBV4-2; TCRdb selects TRBD1, and the lack of DNA leaves this call unchecked. Per the germline V gene, CDR1 is LGHNA and CDR2 is YNFKEQ. This CDR3 has 14 residues. The chain's CDR3 is CASSPGQLDTEAFF.

V usage is TRBV2 and J usage is TRBJ1-6; the D gene TCRdb calls, TRBD1, cannot be checked with no DNA. The CDR3 has 18 residues. Germline values: CDR1 SNHLY, CDR2 FYNNEI. CDR3 protein: CASRFRSVGAGRGSPLHF.

The chain is built from TRBV7-3 and TRBJ2-1; TCRdb outputs TRBD2, but without DNA this stays unchecked. This CDR3 contains 15 residues. Germline V gene data show CDR1 as SGHTA and CDR2 as FQGTGA. The CDR3 sequence: CASSFGTRGDNEQFF. Full variable domain (rest looked up from reference TRBV7-3 and TRBJ2-1): GAGVSQTPSNKVTEKGKYVELRCDPISGHTALYWYRQSLGQGPEFLIYFQGTGAADDSGLPNDRFFAVRPEGSVSTLKIQRTERGDSAVYLCASSFGTRGDNEQFFGPGTRLTVL.

The chain is built from TRBV29-1 and TRBJ2-7; TCRdb returns TRBD1, unconfirmable since there is no DNA. There are 11 residues in the CDR3. The germline V gene encodes CDR1 SQVTM and CDR2 ANQGSEA. CDR3 protein: CSVTTGVEQYF.

J is TRBJ1-1 and V is TRBV5-1; lacking DNA, the TRBD1 call made by TCRdb goes unchecked. The CDR3 has 13 amino acids. The germline V gene has CDR1 SGHRS and CDR2 YFSETQ. CDR3 sequence: CASSLGGETEAFF.

The rearrangement links TRBV14 to TRBJ2-3; absent DNA, TCRdb's TRBD1 call cannot be checked. This CDR3 has 16 residues. Germline CDR1 reads SGHDN; CDR2 reads FVKESK. The CDR3 reads CASSQVFGQRTDTQYF.

The CDR3 protein is CASRSLQGPGTQYF. The chain recombines TRBV27 with TRBJ2-5; as DNA is missing, the TRBD1 call by TCRdb cannot be tested. Per germline, CDR1 MNHEY and CDR2 SMNVEV (reference sequence). CDR3 length: 14 amino acids.

This chain joins TRBV12-3 or TRBV12-4 and TRBJ2-2; absent DNA, TCRdb's TRBD2 call cannot be checked. The CDR3 spans 12 residues. CDR3 in amino acids: CASSRANGELFF.

This chain uses TRBV4-2 with TRBJ2-2. CDR1 and CDR2 (germline): LGHNA, YNFKEQ. The CDR3 loop spans 17 amino acids. CDR3 sequence: CASSQDLWTSDTGELFF.

The CDR3 loop reads CASSEWDSAPLHF. J is TRBJ1-6 and V is TRBV7-9; TCRdb calls TRBD1, which cannot be checked without DNA. The V gene's germline CDR1 is SEHNR and CDR2 FQNEAQ (reference sequence). The CDR3 covers 13 residues.

The rearrangement uses TRBV5-6 and TRBJ2-7. Germline assignment: CDR1 SGHDT and CDR2 YYEEEE. The CDR3 has 14 residues. CDR3 amino acids: CASSWDRAQHEQYF. Looking up the rest from reference TRBV5-6 and TRBJ2-7 gives the full variable domain: DAGVTQSPTHLIKTRGQQVTLRCSPKSGHDTVSWYQQALGQGPQFIFQYYEEEERQRGNFPDRFSGHQFPNYSSELNVNALLLGDSALYLCASSWDRAQHEQYFGPGTRLTVT.

The chain joins TRBV7-8 to TRBJ2-3; TCRdb gives TRBD1 as the D gene, but with no DNA this cannot be confirmed. Germline lookup yields CDR1 SGHVS and CDR2 FQNEAQ. The CDR3 totals 15 residues. The CDR3 here is CASSRTGTYTDTQYF.

The rearrangement joins TRBV1 to TRBJ2-3; TCRdb lists TRBD2, though no DNA is available to test this call. TRBV1 is termed a pseudogene. This CDR3 has 16 amino acids. The CDR3 loop reads CTSSQVGLAGTDTQYF.

The chain links TRBV10-3 to TRBJ2-1; TCRdb's assignment of TRBD1 cannot be checked, as there is no DNA. Germline CDR1 is ENHRY and CDR2 is SYGVKD. The CDR3 has 14 residues. The CDR3 spells CAINDPGGHNEQFF.

The V and J genes are TRBV7-3 and TRBJ2-5; TCRdb names TRBD1, which stays unverified in the absence of DNA. Germline V gene lookup returns CDR1 SGHTA and CDR2 FQGTGA. This CDR3 has 18 amino acids. CDR3 sequence reads: CASSLIHEGRTSMETQYF.

The CDR3: CASSLKQGTDYEQYF. The gene calls are TRBV5-1 and TRBJ2-7; TCRdb's D call of TRBD1 is untestable without DNA. The CDR3 totals 15 residues. CDR1 is SGHRS and CDR2 is YFSETQ in the germline V gene.

The chain is built from TRBV7-9 and TRBJ2-7; TCRdb indicates TRBD1, and absent DNA this call remains unverified. CDR3 length: 15 amino acids. Germline loops: CDR1 SEHNR, CDR2 FQNEAQ (reference sequence). The CDR3 spells CASSLRGQGRYEQYF.

This sequence joins TRBV9 and TRBJ2-2; TCRdb returns TRBD1, unconfirmable since there is no DNA. The CDR3 contains 18 residues. Germline assignment: CDR1 SGDLS and CDR2 YYNGEE. The chain's CDR3 is CASSVGGAGAAWAGELFF.

This chain connects TRBV12-3 or TRBV12-4 to TRBJ2-7; TCRdb selects TRBD1, and the lack of DNA leaves this call unchecked. CDR3 size: 16 residues. The CDR3 loop reads CASSLDGRVSSYEQYF.

The chain is built from TRBV15 and TRBJ2-7; the TCRdb call, TRBD2, lacks DNA for checking. The CDR3 is 13 amino acids. Germline V CDR1 and CDR2: LNHNV, YYDKDF (reference sequence). This CDR3 is CATSREGWEVQYF.

The chain recombines TRBV20-1 with TRBJ2-5; the TCRdb call, TRBD1, lacks DNA for checking. The CDR3 spans 18 residues. Germline CDR1 is DFQATT and CDR2 is SNEGSKA (reference sequence). This CDR3 is CSARDWAMAGETQETQYF.

The CDR3 protein is CASSFGQDKENIQYF. This chain links TRBV27 with TRBJ2-4. The CDR3 runs to 15 residues. Germline CDR1 and CDR2: MNHEY and SMNVEV (reference sequence).

The CDR3 reads CASSQDSLPLHF. The J gene is TRBJ1-6, the V gene TRBV3-1. The CDR3 contains 12 residues. Per germline, CDR1 LGHDT and CDR2 YNNKEL (reference sequence).

The chain carries TRBV5-1 and TRBJ1-2; TCRdb proposes TRBD1, but this gene call is untestable without DNA. CDR3 length: 17 amino acids. Looked up from germline, CDR1 is SGHRS and CDR2 is YFSETQ. The CDR3 loop reads CASSLAPGTELNYGYTF.

The chain's CDR3 is CASSIGGAVSSYNEQFF. This chain joins TRBV19 and TRBJ2-1; TCRdb calls TRBD1, which cannot be checked without DNA. Germline CDR1 LNHDA, CDR2 SQIVND (reference sequence). The CDR3 sequence is 17 residues long. Variable domain in full (rest from reference TRBV19 and TRBJ2-1): DGGITQSPKYLFRKEGQNVTLSCEQNLNHDAMYWYRQDPGQGLRLIYYSQIVNDFQKGDIAEGYSVSREKKESFPLTVTSAQKNPTAFYLCASSIGGAVSSYNEQFFGPGTRLTVL.